This T cell receptor (beta chain) was identified during a study of vaccination and CD4 T cells after COVID-19. Turning to the study itself: Control cultures were supplied with a CEFX pool, an HIV-1 Nef pool, or no peptide at all.

Trimming removed 4 bases at V and 3 bases at J, with 13 bases between. Looked up from germline, CDR1 is SGHRS and CDR2 is YFSETQ. The CDR3 extends over 15 amino acids. On this clonotype: The antigen is not known.

Treatment meaning: roughly 10-day PBMC culture with coronavirus spike peptide pools or control peptides (ViraFEST assay). The Oncomine TCR Beta short-read assay was what sequenced the DNA obtained from cultured CD4+ T cells. TCRdb re-called the PCR reads through MiXCR, storing one row per CDR3 protein. This repertoire shows around 20,000 distinct CDR3 sequences, approximately 50% found once; its top ten account for more than 8.5%. Specimen: CD4+ T cells from blood, cultured in vitro, collected before SARS-CoV-2 vaccination. The rearrangement joins TRBV5-1 to TRBJ2-2, with D tentatively TRBD1 (6 bases). The clonotype was recovered from a human donor who had recovered from COVID-19. The CDR3 sequence is CASSPVQGYTGELFF. The CDR3 DNA reads as TGCGCCAGCAGCCCGGTCCAGGGGTACACCGGGGAGCTGTTTTTT.